This TCR beta chain was identified during a study of T-cell memory formation after mild COVID-19. Whole-study findings and limits: Some SARS-CoV-2-responding clones were already detected in memory before infection.

Germline V gene data show CDR1 as MGHDK and CDR2 as SYGVNS. CDR3 length equals 14 residues. The V end lost 5 bases, the J end lost 3 bases, and 10 bases lay between the germline ends. Constant-segment primers and 5'RACE yielded cDNA libraries for TCR alpha and TCR beta, each carrying sample barcodes and UMIs. TCRdb reprocessed the 5' RACE reads via MiXCR and lists one record per CDR3 protein. The repertoire holds under 250,000 distinct CDR3 sequences, with 8% to 9.5% as singletons. A single count supports this clonotype. Its matching antigen is unknown. This sequence joins TRBV25-1 and TRBJ1-4; D gene uncertain. The TCR sequence derives from a man aged 18 to 29 who had mild COVID-19 (a few samples of this study predate the infection). Cell type and time point are not known. Sequenced material: PBMCs or a T cell subset sorted from them (not recorded which). The chain's CDR3 is CASSSFGSNEKLFF. The CDR3 DNA sequence: TGTGCCAGCAGTTCCTTCGGGTCTAATGAAAAACTGTTTTTT. Based on the CDR3 plus reference TRBV25-1 and TRBJ1-4, the full variable domain is EADIYQTPRYLVIGTGKKITLECSQTMGHDKMYWYQQDPGMELHLIHYSYGVNSTEKGDLSSESTVSRIRTEHFPLTLESARPSHTSQYLCASSSFGSNEKLFFGSGTQLSVL.